This T cell receptor (beta chain) was captured in a study of PD-1 blockade in classical Hodgkin lymphoma. Every patient had relapsed following autologous stem cell transplantation, and cohorts differed in brentuximab vedotin exposure. The junction had 10 bases not matched to a gene; V was cut back by 6 bases and J by 0 bases. The CDR3 covers 16 residues. Germline V CDR1 and CDR2: SGDLS, YYNGEE. Only in-frame clones appear in the TCRdb table, and some are missing; sequencing was by immunoSEQ multiplex PCR. The table lists 110,000 or so clones, about nine tenths of them singletons. There are a few counts of this clone.

This TCR derives from a human donor with classical Hodgkin lymphoma. V and J are TRBV9 and TRBJ1-1; 8 bases line up with TRBD1. Sample: peripheral blood mononuclear cells (PBMCs), taken before the second cycle of nivolumab. The CDR3 is CASKGGQELLNTEAFF. CDR3 sequence (DNA): TGTGCCAGCAAGGGGGGACAGGAGCTCTTGAACACTGAAGCTTTCTTT.